This is a list of T cell receptor beta chains from one sample in a study of cytomegalovirus exposure and HLA in healthy donors. Sequencing was performed with immunoSEQ multiplex PCR; in TCRdb, only in-frame clones are kept and a portion is missing. The sample has about 130,000 clones, about 74% seen once. The sequenced material came from PBMCs. These receptor sequences come from a male donor in good health and CMV-seronegative. Both conserved end residues are part of each CDR3. Fields, in order: J gene, V gene, D gene, clone size, CDR3 DNA, CDR3 protein. D genes are given only for firm matches. Size is omitted from some rows. Given values are once, few, many or a class for expanded clones.

j_call: TRBJ1-2
v_call: TRBV6-5
d_call: TRBD1
clone_size: .
cdr3_nt: TGTGCCAGCAGTTACAGGGGACAGTCTGCTAGTGGCTACACCTTC
cdr3_aa: CASSYRGQSASGYTF

j_call: TRBJ2-7
v_call: TRBV14
d_call: TRBD1
clone_size: .
cdr3_nt: TGTGCCAGCAGCCAAGTTGGCCCGGGACAGATACACGAGCAGTACTTC
cdr3_aa: CASSQVGPGQIHEQYF

j_call: TRBJ1-2
v_call: TRBV7-2
d_call: TRBD1
clone_size: .
cdr3_nt: TGTGCCAGCAGCTTAGAACTGAGGGACAGGGGTGTTTTGAATGGCTACACCTTC
cdr3_aa: CASSLELRDRGVLNGYTF

j_call: TRBJ1-5
v_call: TRBV28
d_call: .
clone_size: .
cdr3_nt: TGTGCCAGCAGGAGAAGGGTCGGGGGCAATCAGCCCCAGCATTTT
cdr3_aa: CASRRRVGGNQPQHF

j_call: TRBJ2-7
v_call: TRBV11-3
d_call: .
clone_size: .
cdr3_nt: TGTGCCAGCAGCCAGGACCAAAGAGGGGAGCAGTACTTC
cdr3_aa: CASSQDQRGEQYF

j_call: TRBJ2-7
v_call: TRBV5-1
d_call: .
clone_size: .
cdr3_nt: TGCGCCAGCAGCTTGGGCCCCGGAGCCACCTACGAGCAGTACTTC
cdr3_aa: CASSLGPGATYEQYF

j_call: TRBJ2-2
v_call: TRBV4-3
d_call: .
clone_size: .
cdr3_nt: TGCGCCAGCAGCCAAGATCTTTCCGGGGTCCCACTTTTGGGCGGGGAGCTGTTTTTT
cdr3_aa: CASSQDLSGVPLLGGELFF

j_call: TRBJ2-5
v_call: TRBV7-9
d_call: .
clone_size: .
cdr3_nt: TGTGCCAGCAGCTGGATCGGAGGGTTCCAAGAGACCCAGTACTTC
cdr3_aa: CASSWIGGFQETQYF

j_call: TRBJ2-2
v_call: TRBV4-2
d_call: TRBD2
clone_size: .
cdr3_nt: TGTGCCAGCAGCCAAGATCTAGCGGGGGACAACACCGGGGAGCTGTTTTTT
cdr3_aa: CASSQDLAGDNTGELFF

j_call: TRBJ1-2
v_call: TRBV5-1
d_call: .
clone_size: once
cdr3_nt: TGCGCCAGCAGCTTGGAAACATTTTTTGCTGAAGACTATGGCTACACTTTC
cdr3_aa: CASSLETFFAEDYGYTF

j_call: TRBJ2-4
v_call: TRBV7-8
d_call: .
clone_size: .
cdr3_nt: TGTGCCAGCAGGGAGGGTCCTGTGGGGACCAAAAACATTCAGTACTTC
cdr3_aa: CASREGPVGTKNIQYF

j_call: TRBJ1-2
v_call: TRBV7-9
d_call: .
clone_size: .
cdr3_nt: TGTTCCAGCAGCTCGGAGTATGGCTACACCTTC
cdr3_aa: CSSSSEYGYTF

j_call: TRBJ2-1
v_call: TRBV27
d_call: TRBD2
clone_size: .
cdr3_nt: TGTGCCAGCAGTTTTGGTGGAGCGGGGGGGCCCCGGAATGAGCAGTTCTTC
cdr3_aa: CASSFGGAGGPRNEQFF

j_call: TRBJ2-7
v_call: TRBV5-1
d_call: TRBD1
clone_size: .
cdr3_nt: TGCGCCAGCAGCTTGGTTCCAGGGGGCGATGTCTACGAGCAGTACTTC
cdr3_aa: CASSLVPGGDVYEQYF

j_call: TRBJ1-2
v_call: TRBV11-2
d_call: TRBD1
clone_size: .
cdr3_nt: TGCGCCAGCAGCGTCATACAGGGGCCTGCAGCTAACTATGGCTACACCTTC
cdr3_aa: CASSVIQGPAANYGYTF

j_call: TRBJ1-3
v_call: TRBV13
d_call: .
clone_size: .
cdr3_nt: TGTGCCAGCAGCGCCGGGGGGAGCTCTGGAAACACCATATATTTT
cdr3_aa: CASSAGGSSGNTIYF

j_call: TRBJ2-5
v_call: TRBV11-2
d_call: .
clone_size: .
cdr3_nt: TGTGCCAGCAGCTTTCTTCCCGGAGACCCGAAAGAGACCCAGTACTTC
cdr3_aa: CASSFLPGDPKETQYF

j_call: TRBJ2-7
v_call: TRBV7-8
d_call: .
clone_size: once
cdr3_nt: TGTGCCAGCAGCCCCGACCTAGTTTTCTACGAGCAGTACTTC
cdr3_aa: CASSPDLVFYEQYF

j_call: TRBJ1-1
v_call: TRBV28
d_call: .
clone_size: .
cdr3_nt: TGTGCCAGCAGTCACAGGCGATTGAACACTGAAGCTTTCTTT
cdr3_aa: CASSHRRLNTEAFF

j_call: TRBJ1-6
v_call: TRBV14
d_call: TRBD1
clone_size: .
cdr3_nt: TGTGCCAGCAGCCAATGGACAGGAAGCTCCTATAATTCACCCCTCCACTTT
cdr3_aa: CASSQWTGSSYNSPLHF

j_call: TRBJ2-3
v_call: TRBV4-1
d_call: TRBD2
clone_size: .
cdr3_nt: TGCGCCAGCAGCCTCAGACTAGCGGGGGCCCTTAGCACAGATACGCAGTATTTT
cdr3_aa: CASSLRLAGALSTDTQYF

j_call: TRBJ1-5
v_call: TRBV28
d_call: TRBD1
clone_size: .
cdr3_nt: TGTGCCAGCGTCCCTCGACAGGGAAGTATCGGTAGCAATCAGCCCCAGCATTTT
cdr3_aa: CASVPRQGSIGSNQPQHF

j_call: TRBJ2-1
v_call: TRBV6-4
d_call: TRBD2
clone_size: once
cdr3_nt: TGTGCCAGCAGTCGGACTAGCGGGGGGGCCCTCCATGAGCAGTTCTTC
cdr3_aa: CASSRTSGGALHEQFF

j_call: TRBJ2-7
v_call: TRBV7-2
d_call: .
clone_size: .
cdr3_nt: TGTGCCAGCAGCCCTAGAGGAGGGACCTACGAGCAGTACTTC
cdr3_aa: CASSPRGGTYEQYF

j_call: TRBJ1-5
v_call: TRBV30
d_call: TRBD1
clone_size: .
cdr3_nt: TGTGCCTGGAGCCGGGACAGCATCAATCAGCCCCAGCATTTT
cdr3_aa: CAWSRDSINQPQHF

j_call: TRBJ2-7
v_call: TRBV9
d_call: .
clone_size: .
cdr3_nt: TGTGCCAGCAGCGTTGCGGACTCCTACGAGCGGTACTTC
cdr3_aa: CASSVADSYERYF

j_call: TRBJ2-7
v_call: TRBV7-6
d_call: TRBD2
clone_size: once
cdr3_nt: TGTGCCAGCAGCCCCCAGAGGCTAGCGGGAGACGAGCAGTACTTC
cdr3_aa: CASSPQRLAGDEQYF

j_call: TRBJ2-3
v_call: TRBV5-5
d_call: .
clone_size: .
cdr3_nt: TGTGCCAGCAGCTTGGACGGTACTAGCACAGATACGCAGTATTTT
cdr3_aa: CASSLDGTSTDTQYF

j_call: TRBJ2-5
v_call: TRBV7-2
d_call: .
clone_size: .
cdr3_nt: TGTGCCAGCAGCTTATCGAGGGAGACCCAGTACTTC
cdr3_aa: CASSLSRETQYF

j_call: TRBJ1-5
v_call: TRBV14
d_call: .
clone_size: once
cdr3_nt: TGTGCCAGCAGCCAGGGGCTGGGACAGCCCCAGCATTTT
cdr3_aa: CASSQGLGQPQHF

j_call: TRBJ2-5
v_call: TRBV15
d_call: TRBD2
clone_size: few
cdr3_nt: TGTGCCACCAGCCTGACTAGCGGGGCATCCCCCCAGTACTTC
cdr3_aa: CATSLTSGASPQYF

j_call: TRBJ2-7
v_call: TRBV28
d_call: .
clone_size: .
cdr3_nt: TGTGCCAGCAGCCAAGCGCCAGGGTCCGGGCAGTACTTC
cdr3_aa: CASSQAPGSGQYF

j_call: TRBJ2-1
v_call: TRBV29-1
d_call: TRBD2
clone_size: .
cdr3_nt: TGCAGCGTCCCCCTGGGGAGACTAGCGGGACTCGATGAGCAGTTCTTC
cdr3_aa: CSVPLGRLAGLDEQFF

j_call: TRBJ2-3
v_call: TRBV6-4
d_call: .
clone_size: .
cdr3_nt: TGTGCCAGCAGTGACCCGTCTACGGGGAGAAACACAGATACGCAGTATTTT
cdr3_aa: CASSDPSTGRNTDTQYF

j_call: TRBJ2-1
v_call: TRBV9
d_call: .
clone_size: .
cdr3_nt: TGTGCCAGCAGCGTAGAGGGGGTTTCCTACAATGAGCAGTTCTTC
cdr3_aa: CASSVEGVSYNEQFF

j_call: TRBJ2-7
v_call: TRBV23-1
d_call: TRBD2
clone_size: .
cdr3_nt: TGCGCCAGCAGAGCCAAGCGGGATGGGCGATACGAGCAGTACTTC
cdr3_aa: CASRAKRDGRYEQYF

j_call: TRBJ2-5
v_call: TRBV19
d_call: TRBD1
clone_size: few
cdr3_nt: TGTGCCAGTAGCCAAGGGACAGGGAGGGAGACCCAGTACTTC
cdr3_aa: CASSQGTGRETQYF

j_call: TRBJ1-2
v_call: TRBV9
d_call: .
clone_size: .
cdr3_nt: TGTGCCAGCAGCGCTTCGGTAAACTATGGCTACACCTTC
cdr3_aa: CASSASVNYGYTF

j_call: TRBJ1-3
v_call: TRBV7-9
d_call: TRBD1
clone_size: .
cdr3_nt: TGTGCCAGCAGCTCGGGACAGGGAGTTCAGGGCTCTGGAAACACCATATATTTT
cdr3_aa: CASSSGQGVQGSGNTIYF

j_call: TRBJ2-2
v_call: TRBV19
d_call: .
clone_size: .
cdr3_nt: TGTGCCAGTAGTCCGCAGAAGAACACCGGGGAGCTGTTTTTT
cdr3_aa: CASSPQKNTGELFF

j_call: TRBJ1-6
v_call: TRBV28
d_call: .
clone_size: .
cdr3_nt: TGTGCCAGCAGTTTCTCAGGGGTGGATAATTCACCCCCCCACTTT
cdr3_aa: CASSFSGVDNSPPHF

j_call: TRBJ2-3
v_call: TRBV7-3
d_call: .
clone_size: .
cdr3_nt: TGTGCCAGCAGCCGGGGGGCCGCCACAGATACGCAGTATTTT
cdr3_aa: CASSRGAATDTQYF

j_call: TRBJ2-1
v_call: TRBV15
d_call: .
clone_size: once
cdr3_nt: TGTGCCACCAGTGAGGAACTAAACAGGCAAAATGAGCAGTTCTTC
cdr3_aa: CATSEELNRQNEQFF

j_call: TRBJ1-5
v_call: TRBV6-1
d_call: .
clone_size: .
cdr3_nt: TGTGCCAGTACTATACAGGGCTATCAGCCCCAGCATTTT
cdr3_aa: CASTIQGYQPQHF